This is a list of T cell receptor beta chains from one sample in a study of Graves' ophthalmopathy and Graves' hyperthyroidism. A single record per CDR3 protein comes from TCRdb applying MiXCR to the multiplex PCR reads. In the table there are roughly 1.1 million distinct CDR3 sequences, less than 45% of which are singletons. Input material: peripheral blood or thyroid tissue (not recorded which). These receptors all stem from an adult man with Graves' hyperthyroidism. Each CDR3 is given with its conserved first and last residue. The order of the fields is V gene, J gene, clone size, D gene, CDR3 protein, CDR3 DNA. A D gene is named only where the DNA matches it firmly. Rows may omit the clone size; those that give it use once, few, many or a size class.

V gene: TRBV20-1
J gene: TRBJ1-1
clone size: many
D gene: TRBD1
CDR3 protein: CSANTGQGRDTEAFF
CDR3 DNA: TGCAGTGCCAACACAGGACAGGGGCGGGACACTGAAGCTTTCTTT

V gene: TRBV5-6
J gene: TRBJ1-5
clone size: many
D gene: TRBD1
CDR3 protein: CASSSMGDREKPQHF
CDR3 DNA: TGTGCCAGCAGCTCCATGGGGGACAGGGAAAAGCCCCAGCATTTT

V gene: TRBV2
J gene: TRBJ2-6
clone size: many
D gene: TRBD1
CDR3 protein: CASSGSSRQGASGGANVLTF
CDR3 DNA: TGTGCCAGCAGTGGTAGTAGTAGACAGGGGGCTAGCGGTGGGGCCAACGTCCTGACTTTC

V gene: TRBV7-3
J gene: TRBJ1-4
clone size: .
D gene: TRBD1
CDR3 protein: CASTDGTGEKLFF
CDR3 DNA: TGTGCCAGCACGGACGGGACAGGTGAAAAACTGTTTTTT

V gene: TRBV20-1
J gene: TRBJ2-5
clone size: .
D gene: .
CDR3 protein: CSARDFLGAGQPQYF
CDR3 DNA: TGCAGTGCTAGAGATTTCCTAGGGGCGGGACAGCCCCAGTACTTC

V gene: TRBV11-2
J gene: TRBJ2-7
clone size: .
D gene: TRBD1
CDR3 protein: CASSHPGTGGLREQYF
CDR3 DNA: TGTGCCAGCAGCCATCCTGGGACAGGGGGGTTGAGAGAGCAGTACTTC

V gene: TRBV7-3
J gene: TRBJ1-6
clone size: .
D gene: TRBD1
CDR3 protein: CASSLAPGDRPTGPLHF
CDR3 DNA: TGTGCCAGCAGCTTAGCACCCGGGGACAGGCCAACCGGACCCCTCCACTTT

V gene: TRBV20-1
J gene: TRBJ2-5
clone size: many
D gene: .
CDR3 protein: CSARIPTGEGTQYF
CDR3 DNA: TGCAGTGCTAGAATCCCAACAGGGGAGGGGACCCAGTACTTC

V gene: TRBV12-3/TRBV12-4
J gene: TRBJ1-1
clone size: few
D gene: .
CDR3 protein: CASSERSRNTEAFF
CDR3 DNA: TGTGCCAGCAGTGAGAGGTCGCGCAACACTGAAGCTTTCTTT

V gene: TRBV9
J gene: TRBJ2-7
clone size: .
D gene: TRBD2
CDR3 protein: CASSGLARDPGELYF
CDR3 DNA: TGTGCCAGCAGCGGACTAGCGCGGGACCCCGGGGAGCTGTACTTC

V gene: TRBV5-6
J gene: TRBJ2-2
clone size: many
D gene: TRBD1
CDR3 protein: CASSHTGTAANTGELFF
CDR3 DNA: TGTGCCAGCAGTCATACCGGGACAGCAGCGAACACCGGGGAGCTGTTTTTT

V gene: TRBV25-1
J gene: TRBJ2-5
clone size: many
D gene: TRBD2
CDR3 protein: CASSEGGAETQYF
CDR3 DNA: TGTGCCAGCAGTGAGGGAGGGGCGGAGACCCAGTACTTC

V gene: TRBV6-6
J gene: TRBJ1-1
clone size: many
D gene: .
CDR3 protein: CATRGPSEAFF
CDR3 DNA: TGTGCCACCAGAGGACCGAGTGAAGCTTTCTTT

V gene: TRBV2
J gene: TRBJ2-5
clone size: few
D gene: TRBD2
CDR3 protein: CASSIDGREGETQYF
CDR3 DNA: TGTGCCAGCAGTATCGATGGGCGGGAGGGAGAGACCCAGTACTTC

V gene: TRBV20-1
J gene: TRBJ1-6
clone size: .
D gene: .
CDR3 protein: CNARERGGDSPLHF
CDR3 DNA: TGCAATGCTAGAGAGAGAGGGGGGGATTCACCCCTCCACTTT

V gene: TRBV24-1
J gene: TRBJ1-1
clone size: .
D gene: .
CDR3 protein: CATSQGRANTEAFF
CDR3 DNA: TGTGCCACCAGCCAGGGGAGGGCGAACACTGAAGCTTTCTTT

V gene: TRBV7-9
J gene: TRBJ2-2
clone size: many
D gene: TRBD1
CDR3 protein: CASSSGTASGELFF
CDR3 DNA: TGTGCCAGCAGCTCCGGGACAGCAAGCGGGGAGCTGTTTTTT

V gene: TRBV10-3
J gene: TRBJ2-3
clone size: .
D gene: .
CDR3 protein: CAISGLSSTDTQYF
CDR3 DNA: TGTGCCATCAGTGGTTTGTCCAGCACAGATACGCAGTATTTT

V gene: TRBV28
J gene: TRBJ1-1
clone size: few
D gene: .
CDR3 protein: CASDPGTYTEAFF
CDR3 DNA: TGTGCCAGTGACCCGGGCACTTACACTGAAGCTTTCTTT

V gene: TRBV28
J gene: TRBJ2-7
clone size: .
D gene: TRBD2
CDR3 protein: CASSLGLAGGPLSYEQYF
CDR3 DNA: TGTGCCAGCAGCCTAGGACTAGCGGGAGGGCCATTGTCTTACGAGCAGTACTTC

V gene: TRBV29-1
J gene: TRBJ2-5
clone size: many
D gene: .
CDR3 protein: CSVERVQGETQYF
CDR3 DNA: TGCAGCGTTGAGCGGGTACAAGGGGAGACCCAGTACTTC

V gene: TRBV24-1
J gene: TRBJ1-2
clone size: few
D gene: .
CDR3 protein: CATSDPGEAGYTF
CDR3 DNA: TGTGCCACCAGTGATCCAGGGGAAGCTGGCTACACCTTC

V gene: TRBV19
J gene: TRBJ2-7
clone size: many
D gene: .
CDR3 protein: CASSIADHYEQYF
CDR3 DNA: TGTGCCAGTAGTATAGCGGACCACTACGAGCAGTACTTC

V gene: TRBV30
J gene: TRBJ1-2
clone size: .
D gene: .
CDR3 protein: CAWSNRDGYTF
CDR3 DNA: TGTGCCTGGAGTAACAGGGATGGCTACACCTTC

V gene: TRBV12-3/TRBV12-4
J gene: TRBJ1-5
clone size: few
D gene: .
CDR3 protein: CASQNRVQPQHF
CDR3 DNA: TGTGCCAGCCAGAACAGGGTTCAGCCCCAGCATTTT

V gene: TRBV5-1
J gene: TRBJ2-7
clone size: many
D gene: TRBD1
CDR3 protein: CASSPGQDYEQYF
CDR3 DNA: TGTGCCAGCAGCCCCGGACAGGACTACGAGCAGTACTTC

V gene: TRBV28
J gene: TRBJ1-1
clone size: .
D gene: .
CDR3 protein: CASSLPRAGNTEAFF
CDR3 DNA: TGTGCCAGCAGTTTACCCAGGGCCGGGAACACTGAAGCTTTCTTT

V gene: TRBV14
J gene: TRBJ1-1
clone size: many
D gene: .
CDR3 protein: CASSQVSSMTVNTEAFF
CDR3 DNA: TGTGCCAGCAGCCAAGTTTCGTCCATGACAGTGAACACTGAAGCTTTCTTT

V gene: TRBV6-2/TRBV6-3
J gene: TRBJ1-5
clone size: .
D gene: TRBD1
CDR3 protein: CASSRRQGTQPQHF
CDR3 DNA: TGTGCCAGCAGCCGGCGACAGGGCACACAGCCCCAGCATTTT

V gene: TRBV7-9
J gene: TRBJ2-7
clone size: many
D gene: .
CDR3 protein: CASSQDTSYEQYF
CDR3 DNA: TGTGCCAGCAGCCAGGACACTTCCTACGAGCAGTACTTC

V gene: TRBV7-9
J gene: TRBJ1-2
clone size: .
D gene: .
CDR3 protein: CASSFLGGNYGYTF
CDR3 DNA: TGTGCCAGCAGCTTCCTGGGGGGAAACTATGGCTACACCTTC

V gene: TRBV7-8
J gene: TRBJ2-2
clone size: .
D gene: .
CDR3 protein: CASSSTLAGRETGGELFF
CDR3 DNA: TGTGCCAGCAGTTCTACTCTGGCGGGACGAGAAACGGGCGGGGAGCTGTTTTTT

V gene: TRBV5-6
J gene: TRBJ2-2
clone size: .
D gene: .
CDR3 protein: CASSLGSGSTGELFF
CDR3 DNA: TGTGCCAGCAGCTTGGGTTCGGGTTCCACCGGGGAGCTGTTTTTT

V gene: TRBV5-1
J gene: TRBJ2-7
clone size: .
D gene: TRBD1
CDR3 protein: CASSYGQVSSYEQYF
CDR3 DNA: TGTGCCAGCAGCTACGGACAGGTGAGCTCCTACGAGCAGTACTTC

V gene: TRBV7-2
J gene: TRBJ2-7
clone size: many
D gene: .
CDR3 protein: CASSFGFGDEQYF
CDR3 DNA: TGTGCCAGCAGCTTCGGGTTTGGGGACGAGCAGTACTTC

V gene: TRBV5-4
J gene: TRBJ2-7
clone size: few
D gene: TRBD1
CDR3 protein: CASSLGRDRVYEQYF
CDR3 DNA: TGTGCCAGCAGCTTGGGCCGGGACAGGGTCTACGAGCAGTACTTC

V gene: TRBV5-1
J gene: TRBJ2-7
clone size: many
D gene: TRBD2
CDR3 protein: CASSLASGGYEQYF
CDR3 DNA: TGCGCCAGCAGCTTGGCCTCGGGAGGCTACGAGCAGTACTTC

V gene: TRBV7-9
J gene: TRBJ1-3
clone size: few
D gene: TRBD1
CDR3 protein: CASSLRQGKVGTIYF
CDR3 DNA: TGTGCCAGCAGCTTAAGACAGGGCAAAGTCGGCACCATATATTTT

V gene: TRBV12-3/TRBV12-4
J gene: TRBJ2-7
clone size: .
D gene: TRBD1
CDR3 protein: CASSPANRDRPYEQYF
CDR3 DNA: TGTGCCAGCAGTCCAGCAAACCGGGACAGGCCCTACGAGCAGTACTTC

V gene: TRBV7-9
J gene: TRBJ1-2
clone size: .
D gene: TRBD1
CDR3 protein: CASSWLAGTGGNYGYTF
CDR3 DNA: TGTGCCAGCAGCTGGCTAGCCGGGACAGGGGGGAACTATGGCTACACCTTC

V gene: TRBV13
J gene: TRBJ1-5
clone size: few
D gene: .
CDR3 protein: CASRRDTGGNQPQHF
CDR3 DNA: TGTGCCAGCAGACGGGACACTGGAGGCAATCAGCCCCAGCATTTT

V gene: TRBV11-2
J gene: TRBJ2-5
clone size: .
D gene: .
CDR3 protein: CASSPAPAAPRSRETQYF
CDR3 DNA: TGTGCCAGCAGCCCTGCCCCCGCGGCCCCAAGAAGCCGAGAGACCCAGTACTTC

V gene: TRBV29-1
J gene: TRBJ1-1
clone size: .
D gene: .
CDR3 protein: CSGPEAFF
CDR3 DNA: TGCAGCGGGCCTGAAGCTTTCTTT

V gene: TRBV19
J gene: TRBJ2-7
clone size: .
D gene: .
CDR3 protein: CVSSTSGSSSYEQYF
CDR3 DNA: TGTGTCAGTAGTACCTCCGGGTCAAGCTCCTACGAGCAGTACTTC

V gene: TRBV2
J gene: TRBJ2-2
clone size: many
D gene: TRBD2
CDR3 protein: CATTGVTSGGTGELFF
CDR3 DNA: TGTGCCACCACCGGTGTGACTAGCGGGGGAACCGGGGAGCTGTTTTTT

V gene: TRBV2
J gene: TRBJ2-2
clone size: many
D gene: .
CDR3 protein: CASIEVTGELFF
CDR3 DNA: TGTGCCAGCATTGAAGTCACCGGGGAGCTGTTTTTT

V gene: TRBV7-2
J gene: TRBJ2-7
clone size: few
D gene: .
CDR3 protein: CASSLAGVSNYEQYF
CDR3 DNA: TGTGCCAGCAGCTTAGCGGGAGTTTCCAACTACGAGCAGTACTTC

V gene: TRBV20-1
J gene: TRBJ1-3
clone size: many
D gene: .
CDR3 protein: CSARDLQDENTIYF
CDR3 DNA: TGCAGTGCTAGAGATTTACAGGACGAAAACACCATATATTTT